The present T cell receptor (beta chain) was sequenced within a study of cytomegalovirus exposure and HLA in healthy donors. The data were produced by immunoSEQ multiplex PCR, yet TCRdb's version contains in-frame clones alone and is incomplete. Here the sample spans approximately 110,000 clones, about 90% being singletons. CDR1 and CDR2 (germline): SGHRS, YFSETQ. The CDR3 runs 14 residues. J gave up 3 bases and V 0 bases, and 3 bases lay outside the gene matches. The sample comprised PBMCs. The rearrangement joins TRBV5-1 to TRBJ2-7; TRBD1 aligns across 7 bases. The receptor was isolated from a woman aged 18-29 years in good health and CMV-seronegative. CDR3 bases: TGCGCCAGCAGCTTGGTTGGGGACAGCTACGAGCAGTACTTC. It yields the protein CASSLVGDSYEQYF. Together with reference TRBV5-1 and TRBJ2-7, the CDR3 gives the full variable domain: KAGVTQTPRYLIKTRGQQVTLSCSPISGHRSVSWYQQTPGQGLQFLFEYFSETQRNKGNFPGRFSGRQFSNSRSEMNVSTLELGDSALYLCASSLVGDSYEQYFGPGTRLTVT.